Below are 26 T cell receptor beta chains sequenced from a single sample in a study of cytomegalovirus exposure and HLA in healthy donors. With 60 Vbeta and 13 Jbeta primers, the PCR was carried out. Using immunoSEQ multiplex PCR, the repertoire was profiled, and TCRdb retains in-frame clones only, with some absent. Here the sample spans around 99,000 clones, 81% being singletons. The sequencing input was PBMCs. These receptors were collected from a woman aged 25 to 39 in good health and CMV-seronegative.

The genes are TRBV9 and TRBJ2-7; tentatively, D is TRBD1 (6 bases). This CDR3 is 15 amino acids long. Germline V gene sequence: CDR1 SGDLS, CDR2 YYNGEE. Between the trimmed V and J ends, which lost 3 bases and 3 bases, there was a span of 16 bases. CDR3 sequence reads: CASSAGSGQSYEQYF. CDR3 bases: TGTGCCAGCAGCGCAGGGAGTGGACAGAGCTACGAGCAGTACTTC.

CDR3 amino acids: CASSLRGNQETQYF. For the CDR3, the DNA is TGTGCCAGCAGTTTGAGGGGGAACCAAGAGACCCAGTACTTC. The chain combines TRBV27 with TRBJ2-5; D is possibly TRBD1 (6 bases). This CDR3 contains 14 residues. Germline V gene lookup returns CDR1 MNHEY and CDR2 SMNVEV (reference sequence). Trimming took off 3 bases at V and 0 bases at J, with 8 bases between the two ends.

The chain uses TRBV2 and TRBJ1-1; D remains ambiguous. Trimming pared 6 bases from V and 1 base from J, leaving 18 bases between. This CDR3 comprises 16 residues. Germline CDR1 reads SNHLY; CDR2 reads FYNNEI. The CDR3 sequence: CASSLRLPGANTEAFF. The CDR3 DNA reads TGTGCCAGCAGCCTTCGACTGCCCGGCGCGAACACTGAAGCTTTCTTT.

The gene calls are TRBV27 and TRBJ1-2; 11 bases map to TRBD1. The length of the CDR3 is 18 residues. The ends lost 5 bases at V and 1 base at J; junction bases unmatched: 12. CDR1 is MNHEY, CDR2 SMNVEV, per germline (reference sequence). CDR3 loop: CASSPLGQGARGNYGYTF. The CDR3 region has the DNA TGTGCCAGCAGTCCACTAGGACAGGGGGCGCGGGGTAACTATGGCTACACCTTC.

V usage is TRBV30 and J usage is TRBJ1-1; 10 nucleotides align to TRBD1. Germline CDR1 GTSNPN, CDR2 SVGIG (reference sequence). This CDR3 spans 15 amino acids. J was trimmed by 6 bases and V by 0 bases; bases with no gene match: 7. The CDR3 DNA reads TGTGCCTGGAGTGTTTTCCGGGACAGGGGAGCTGAAGCTTTCTTT. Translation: CAWSVFRDRGAEAFF.

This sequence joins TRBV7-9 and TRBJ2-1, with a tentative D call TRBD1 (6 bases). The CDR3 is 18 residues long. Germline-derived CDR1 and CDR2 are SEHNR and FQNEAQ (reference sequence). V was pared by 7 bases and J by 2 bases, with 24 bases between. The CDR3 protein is CASKGGTSRPLTYNEQFF. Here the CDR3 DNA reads TGTGCCAGCAAAGGGGGTACCTCCAGACCGCTCACCTACAATGAGCAGTTCTTC. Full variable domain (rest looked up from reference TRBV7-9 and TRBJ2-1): DTGVSQNPRHKITKRGQNVTFRCDPISEHNRLYWYRQTLGQGPEFLTYFQNEAQLEKSRLLSDRFSAERPKGSFSTLEIQRTEQGDSAMYLCASKGGTSRPLTYNEQFFGPGTRLTVL.

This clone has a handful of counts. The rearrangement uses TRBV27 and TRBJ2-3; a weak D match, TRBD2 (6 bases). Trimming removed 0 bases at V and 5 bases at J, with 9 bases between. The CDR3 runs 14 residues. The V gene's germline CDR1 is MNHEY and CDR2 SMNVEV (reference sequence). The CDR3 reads CASSLSEGIDTQYF. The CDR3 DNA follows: TGTGCCAGCAGTTTATCGGAGGGGATAGATACGCAGTATTTT.

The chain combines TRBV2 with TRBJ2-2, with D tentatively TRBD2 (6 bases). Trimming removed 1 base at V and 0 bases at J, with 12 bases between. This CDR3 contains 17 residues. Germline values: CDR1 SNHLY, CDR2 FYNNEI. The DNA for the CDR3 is TGTGCCAGCAGTGAAGGTCTCGGCGGGACGAACACCGGGGAGCTGTTTTTT. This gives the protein CASSEGLGGTNTGELFF.

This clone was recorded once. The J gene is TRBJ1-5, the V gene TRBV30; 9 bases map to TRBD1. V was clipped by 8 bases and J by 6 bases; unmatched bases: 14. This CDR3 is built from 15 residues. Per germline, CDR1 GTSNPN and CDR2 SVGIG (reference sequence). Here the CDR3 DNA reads TGTGCCGCCAGGGGGGACAGGGAAGGAGGTCAGCCCCAGCATTTT. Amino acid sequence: CAARGDREGGQPQHF. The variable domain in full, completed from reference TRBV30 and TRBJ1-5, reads SQTIHQWPATLVQPVGSPLSLECTVEGTSNPNLYWYRQAAGRGLQLLFYSVGIGQISSEVPQNLSASRPQDRQFILSSKKLLLSDSGFYLCAARGDREGGQPQHFGDGTRLSIL.

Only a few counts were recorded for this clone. The CDR3 sequence: CATLDFLAYNEQFF. CDR3 DNA: TGTGCCACTCTTGACTTTCTCGCCTACAATGAGCAGTTCTTC. The gene calls are TRBV10-3 and TRBJ2-1, with D unresolved. From germline, CDR1 is ENHRY and CDR2 SYGVKD. Trimming took off 10 bases at V and 2 bases at J, with 15 bases between the two ends. This CDR3 has 14 amino acids.

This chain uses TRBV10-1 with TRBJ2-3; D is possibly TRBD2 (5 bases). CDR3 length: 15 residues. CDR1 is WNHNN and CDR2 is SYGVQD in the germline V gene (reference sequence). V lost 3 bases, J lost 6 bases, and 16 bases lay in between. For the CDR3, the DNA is TGCGCCAGCAGTGAATCGAAGAAGGGAGAGGATACGCAGTATTTT. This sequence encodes CASSESKKGEDTQYF.

The CDR3 sequence: CASSLGGRQNTEAFF. DNA of the CDR3: TGTGCCAGCAGCTTAGGTGGCAGACAGAACACTGAAGCTTTCTTT. The genes are TRBV11-3 and TRBJ1-1; D gene ambiguous. Deletions cut 1 base from V and 1 base from J, with 10 bases between. The germline V gene encodes CDR1 SGHNT and CDR2 YENEEA. The CDR3 length is 15 residues.

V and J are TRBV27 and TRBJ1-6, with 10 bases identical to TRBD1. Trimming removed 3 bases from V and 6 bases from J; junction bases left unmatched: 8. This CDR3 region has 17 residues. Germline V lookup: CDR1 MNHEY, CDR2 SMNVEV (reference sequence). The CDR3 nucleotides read TGTGCCAGCAGTTTTGTCCGGGACAGGGGAGGTAATTCACCCCTCCACTTT. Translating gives CASSFVRDRGGNSPLHF.

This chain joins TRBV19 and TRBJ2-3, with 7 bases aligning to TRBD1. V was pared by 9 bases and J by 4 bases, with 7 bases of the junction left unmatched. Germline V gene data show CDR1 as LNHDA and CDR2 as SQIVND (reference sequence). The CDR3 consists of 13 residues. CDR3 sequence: CASSQTGSDTQYF. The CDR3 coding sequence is TGTGCCAGCTCGCAGACAGGGTCAGATACGCAGTATTTT.

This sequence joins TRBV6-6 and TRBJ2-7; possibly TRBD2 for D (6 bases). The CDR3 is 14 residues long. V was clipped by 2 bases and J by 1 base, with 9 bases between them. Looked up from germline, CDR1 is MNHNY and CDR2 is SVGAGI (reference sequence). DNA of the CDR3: TGTGCCAGCAGTTACCCCGGAGGGTCCTACGAGCAGTACTTC. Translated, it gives CASSYPGGSYEQYF.

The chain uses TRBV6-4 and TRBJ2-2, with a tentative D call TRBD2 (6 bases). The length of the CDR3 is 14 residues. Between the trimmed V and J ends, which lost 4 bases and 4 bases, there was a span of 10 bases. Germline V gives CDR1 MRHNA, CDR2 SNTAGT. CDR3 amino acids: CASSAQGGTGELFF. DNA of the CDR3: TGTGCCAGCAGTGCGCAGGGAGGCACCGGGGAGCTGTTTTTT.

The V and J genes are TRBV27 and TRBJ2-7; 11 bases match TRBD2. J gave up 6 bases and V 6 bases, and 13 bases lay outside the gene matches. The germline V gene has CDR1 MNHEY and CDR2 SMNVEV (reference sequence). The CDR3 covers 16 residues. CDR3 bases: TGTGCCAGCAGGAAGACTAGCGGGAACCCTGTTGGCGAGCAGTACTTC. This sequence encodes CASRKTSGNPVGEQYF.

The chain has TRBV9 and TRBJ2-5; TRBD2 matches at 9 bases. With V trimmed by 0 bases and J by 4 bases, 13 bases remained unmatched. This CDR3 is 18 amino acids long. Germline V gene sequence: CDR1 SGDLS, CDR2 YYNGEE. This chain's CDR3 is CASSVGSAVRGRGETQYF. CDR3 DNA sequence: TGTGCCAGCAGCGTAGGATCGGCAGTACGCGGGAGGGGAGAGACCCAGTACTTC.

In DNA form, the CDR3 reads TGTGCCAGCAGTTCCCTCGGGCTAGCGGGAGGGAACGAGCAGTACTTC. Its translation: CASSSLGLAGGNEQYF. The chain couples TRBV6-5 to TRBJ2-7, with 12 bases that match TRBD2. CDR3 length: 16 amino acids. V dropped 4 bases and J dropped 5; count of bases not matched to a gene: 9. The germline V gene encodes CDR1 MNHEY and CDR2 SVGAGI.

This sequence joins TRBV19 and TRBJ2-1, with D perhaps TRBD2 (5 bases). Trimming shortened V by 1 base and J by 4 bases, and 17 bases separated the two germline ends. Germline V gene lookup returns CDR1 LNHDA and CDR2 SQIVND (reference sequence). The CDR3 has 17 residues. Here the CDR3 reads CASSIGSPRAGYNEQFF. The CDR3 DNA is TGTGCCAGTAGTATAGGTAGCCCGCGGGCTGGTTACAATGAGCAGTTCTTC.

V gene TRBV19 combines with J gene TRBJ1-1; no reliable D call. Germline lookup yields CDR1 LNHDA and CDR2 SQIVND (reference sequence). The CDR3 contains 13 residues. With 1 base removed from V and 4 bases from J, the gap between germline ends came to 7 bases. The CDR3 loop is CASSIAVFTEAFF. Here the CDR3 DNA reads TGTGCCAGTAGTATAGCCGTTTTCACTGAAGCTTTCTTT.

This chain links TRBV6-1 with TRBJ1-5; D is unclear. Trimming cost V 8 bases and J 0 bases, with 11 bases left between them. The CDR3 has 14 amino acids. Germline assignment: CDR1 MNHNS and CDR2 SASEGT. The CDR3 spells CASGRGYSNQPQHF. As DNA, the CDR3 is TGTGCCAGCGGACGGGGATATAGCAATCAGCCCCAGCATTTT.

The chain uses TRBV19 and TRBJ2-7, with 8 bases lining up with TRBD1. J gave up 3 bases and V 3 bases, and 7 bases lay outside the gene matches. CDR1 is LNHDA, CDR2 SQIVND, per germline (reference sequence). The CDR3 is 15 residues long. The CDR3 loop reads CASSIGAGGLYEQYF. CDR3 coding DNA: TGTGCCAGTAGTATTGGGGCAGGGGGCCTCTACGAGCAGTACTTC. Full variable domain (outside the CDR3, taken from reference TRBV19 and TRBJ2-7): DGGITQSPKYLFRKEGQNVTLSCEQNLNHDAMYWYRQDPGQGLRLIYYSQIVNDFQKGDIAEGYSVSREKKESFPLTVTSAQKNPTAFYLCASSIGAGGLYEQYFGPGTRLTVT.

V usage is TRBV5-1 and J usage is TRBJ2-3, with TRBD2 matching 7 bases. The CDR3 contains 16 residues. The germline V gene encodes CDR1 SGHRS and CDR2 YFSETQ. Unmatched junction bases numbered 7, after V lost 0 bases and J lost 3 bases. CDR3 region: CASSLGVRGRTDTQYF. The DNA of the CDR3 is TGCGCCAGCAGCTTGGGAGTGCGGGGGAGGACAGATACGCAGTATTTT.

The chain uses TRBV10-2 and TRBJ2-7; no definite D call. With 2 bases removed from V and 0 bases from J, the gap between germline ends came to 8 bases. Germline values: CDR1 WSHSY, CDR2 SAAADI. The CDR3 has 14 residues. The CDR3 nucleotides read TGCGCCAGCAGTGAGGTTAGTACCTCCTACGAGCAGTACTTC. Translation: CASSEVSTSYEQYF.

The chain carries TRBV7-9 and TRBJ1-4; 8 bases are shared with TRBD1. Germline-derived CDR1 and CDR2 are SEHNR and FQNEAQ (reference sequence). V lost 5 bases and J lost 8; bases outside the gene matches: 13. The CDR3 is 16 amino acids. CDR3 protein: CASSRAMTGVVEKLFF. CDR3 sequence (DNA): TGTGCCAGCAGCCGAGCGATGACAGGGGTGGTAGAAAAACTGTTTTTT.